These 2 T cell receptor beta chains were all obtained from the same sample, sequenced in a study of beta chain features in type 1 diabetes. What was sequenced were expressed TCRB transcripts, since all of the isolated RNA had been reverse transcribed. Assay used: immunoSEQ multiplex PCR; TCRdb lists only in-frame clones, some missing. The repertoire holds nearly 350,000 clones, around 9% seen once, with about 1% in the top ten. Whole-study results and caveats: In every one of the four CD4+ subsets, TCRB CDR3s were moderately but significantly shorter in Type 1 diabetes patients.

Which antigens these TCRs recognize remains unknown. The material sequenced was central memory CD4+ T cells from blood. The receptors shown here come from a man aged 25-40 years with type 1 diabetes.

This clone was seen a handful of times. The V and J genes are TRBV2 and TRBJ2-5; TRBD1 might be the D (5 bases). The CDR3 length is 14 residues. Germline values: CDR1 SNHLY, CDR2 FYNNEI. The V end was cut by 6 bases, the J end by 1 base, with 12 bases between. This chain's CDR3 is CASRERQIQETQYF. CDR3 nucleotide sequence: TGTGCCAGCAGAGAGAGACAGATCCAAGAGACCCAGTACTTC.

This chain connects TRBV7-9 to TRBJ1-2, with D uncertain. Germline V gene lookup returns CDR1 SEHNR and CDR2 FQNEAQ (reference sequence). Trimming took off 3 bases at V and 6 bases at J, with 14 bases between the two ends. This CDR3 is built from 14 residues. The CDR3 nucleotides read TGTGCCAGCAGCTTTAGTGGCAGTACTAATGGCTACACCTTC. This encodes CASSFSGSTNGYTF.